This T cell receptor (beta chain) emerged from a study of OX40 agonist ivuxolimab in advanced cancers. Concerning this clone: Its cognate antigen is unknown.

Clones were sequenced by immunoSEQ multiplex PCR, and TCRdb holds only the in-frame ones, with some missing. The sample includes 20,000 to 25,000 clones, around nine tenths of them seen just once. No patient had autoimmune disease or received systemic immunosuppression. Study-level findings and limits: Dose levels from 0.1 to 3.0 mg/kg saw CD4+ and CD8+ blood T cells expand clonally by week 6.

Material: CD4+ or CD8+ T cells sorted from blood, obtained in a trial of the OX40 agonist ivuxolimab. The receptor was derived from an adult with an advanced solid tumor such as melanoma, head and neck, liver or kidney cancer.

DNA for the CDR3: TGTGCGGCAGGGGCTTCAAATTCACCCCTCCACTTT. Translated, it gives CAAGASNSPLHF. V and J are TRBV27 and TRBJ1-6; D might be TRBD1 (6 bases). Germline-derived CDR1 and CDR2 are MNHEY and SMNVEV (reference sequence). The CDR3 has 12 residues.